One and the same sample provided the 10 T cell receptor beta chains below, sequenced in a study of T-cell reconstitution after alpha-beta-depleted transplantation in children. Unique molecular identifiers were used to barcode this TCRbeta library. TCRdb fed the PCR reads into MiXCR, producing one record per CDR3 protein. The sample yields about 240,000 distinct CDR3 sequences, about a quarter seen once. Material: PBMCs, obtained before TCRalphabeta/CD19-depleted stem cell transplant. These TCRs come from a girl aged 2 to 9 with Fanconi anemia, due to receive a stem cell transplant.

This clonotype was counted at least ten times. The CDR3 nucleotides read TGTGCCAGCAGTTGGGGGGGTGAGCAGTTCTTC. Translating gives CASSWGGEQFF. The chain links TRBV28 to TRBJ2-1; TRBD2 agrees at 7 bases. This CDR3 spans 11 amino acids. Germline-derived CDR1 and CDR2 are MDHEN and SYDVKM. J was trimmed by 9 bases and V by 4 bases; bases with no gene match: 0.

This clonotype has ten or more counts. The rearrangement uses TRBV21-1 and TRBJ2-7; the table calls TRBD1, which could not be checked here. TRBV21-1 is termed a pseudogene. The CDR3 totals 13 residues. The CDR3 region is CASGQGQGYEQYF. As DNA, the CDR3 is TGTGCCAGCGGCCAGGGACAGGGTTACGAGCAGTACTTC.

In its sample, this clonotype was seen many times. The chain is built from TRBV20-1 and TRBJ1-1, with 11 bases lining up with TRBD1. The germline V gene encodes CDR1 DFQATT and CDR2 SNEGSKA (reference sequence). Unmatched junction bases numbered 7, after V lost 6 bases and J lost 1 base. CDR3 size: 15 residues. CDR3 loop: CSARWTGGRNTEAFF. CDR3 coding DNA: TGCAGTGCCCGGTGGACAGGGGGCAGGAACACTGAAGCTTTCTTT.

V gene TRBV7-3 combines with J gene TRBJ2-1; 9 positions agree with TRBD2. The CDR3 spans 16 residues. The germline gives CDR1 SGHTA, CDR2 FQGTGA. After removal of 5 bases from V and 4 bases from J, the junction contained 9 bases not matched to a gene. For the CDR3, the DNA is TGTGCCAGCAGCCAACAAGCGGGGGGCCTTTACAATGAGCAGTTCTTC. Protein sequence: CASSQQAGGLYNEQFF. The full variable domain, rest sourced from reference TRBV7-3 and TRBJ2-1, is GAGVSQTPSNKVTEKGKYVELRCDPISGHTALYWYRQSLGQGPEFLIYFQGTGAADDSGLPNDRFFAVRPEGSVSTLKIQRTERGDSAVYLCASSQQAGGLYNEQFFGPGTRLTVL.

This clonotype was recorded a few times. This chain connects TRBV9 to TRBJ2-1; weak D call: TRBD2 (5 bases). The V end was cut by 0 bases, the J end by 6 bases, with 16 bases between. The CDR3 totals 16 residues. Germline V lookup: CDR1 SGDLS, CDR2 YYNGEE. The chain's CDR3 is CASSVEGHPGINEQFF. In DNA, the CDR3 is TGTGCCAGCAGCGTAGAGGGTCACCCCGGGATCAATGAGCAGTTCTTC.

This chain connects TRBV7-8 to TRBJ2-1; D may be TRBD2 (6 bases). Trimming cost V 1 base and J 10 bases, with 14 bases left between them. The germline CDR1 and CDR2 sequences are SGHVS and FQNEAQ. The CDR3 has 14 amino acids. CDR3 protein: CASSLGGWGEEQFF. In DNA, the CDR3 is TGTGCCAGCAGCTTAGGGGGCTGGGGGGAAGAGCAGTTCTTC.

This clonotype was recorded many times. The CDR3 sequence: CASSFGGPLNNEQFF. DNA for the CDR3: TGCGCCAGCAGCTTTGGCGGGCCACTAAACAATGAGCAGTTCTTC. The chain couples TRBV5-1 to TRBJ2-1, with D tentatively TRBD2 (5 bases). This CDR3 spans 15 amino acids. The germline gives CDR1 SGHRS, CDR2 YFSETQ. The V gene lost 2 bases and the J gene lost 5 bases, with 14 bases spanning the gap.

This clonotype was seen only a few times. This chain links TRBV29-1 with TRBJ2-1; 10 positions agree with TRBD2. CDR1 SQVTM and CDR2 ANQGSEA come from the germline V gene. CDR3 size: 15 residues. V dropped 6 bases and J dropped 4; count of bases not matched to a gene: 9. The CDR3 coding sequence is TGCAGCGTCTGGACTAGCGGAAATAAATACAATGAGCAGTTCTTC. Amino acids: CSVWTSGNKYNEQFF.

The table lists this clonotype with many counts. The rearrangement links TRBV6-1 to TRBJ2-7, with D tentatively TRBD2 (6 bases). The germline V gene has CDR1 MNHNS and CDR2 SASEGT. V was trimmed by 4 bases and J by 3 bases, leaving 22 bases between them. The CDR3 consists of 17 residues. The DNA for the CDR3 is TGTGCCAGCAGTGTCGGGGCCCCCGGAGGGAGGCTCTACGAGCAGTACTTC. Residues: CASSVGAPGGRLYEQYF.

There are many counts of this clonotype. This rearrangement joins TRBV7-6 to TRBJ2-1, with 12 nucleotides matching TRBD2. CDR3 length equals 17 residues. CDR1 SGHVS and CDR2 FNYEAQ come from the germline V gene. Germline trimming cut 5 bases from V and 2 bases from J; bases unmatched to any gene: 7. The CDR3 is CASSPSLAGGTYNEQFF. CDR3 coding DNA: TGTGCCAGCAGCCCTAGCCTAGCGGGGGGGACCTACAATGAGCAGTTCTTC.